This T cell receptor beta chain was recovered during a study of cytomegalovirus exposure and HLA in healthy donors. Remarks on this clone: Its antigen is still unknown.

Vbeta (60) and Jbeta (13) primers were used in the PCR. Assay used: immunoSEQ multiplex PCR; TCRdb lists only in-frame clones, some missing. The data show 80,000 or so clones, 55% to 75% seen once. The CDR3 has 18 amino acids. Overall study findings and caveats: Among TCR beta chains, those listed as cytomegalovirus-associated numbered around 180.

This sequence was found in a man aged 25 to 40 in good health and CMV-seropositive. The gene calls are TRBV21-1 and TRBJ2-6; the table's D call of TRBD1 was not tested on the DNA. TRBV21-1 is flagged as a pseudogene. What was sequenced was PBMCs. In DNA form, the CDR3 reads TGTGCCAGCAGCCACTGGGGGACATTCTTCTCTGGGGCCAACGTCCTGACTTTC. Protein: CASSHWGTFFSGANVLTF.